One TCR beta chain is described in this entry. The antigen remains undetermined. Time point described: cycle 4 day 1 (C4D1), after 5 to 7 weeks of nivolumab. Brentuximab vedotin exposure varied, and every patient relapsed after autologous stem cell transplantation. TCRdb's table, derived via immunoSEQ multiplex PCR, lists solely in-frame clones and lacks some. The data show about 32,000 clones, about four fifths seen once. The entry originates in a study of PD-1 blockade in classical Hodgkin lymphoma. Study in general: Patients were dosed intravenously with nivolumab at 3 mg/kg every 2 weeks.

The study's findings and limits: CD4+ TCR diversity, unlike CD8+, climbed significantly by C4D1. Repertoires differed for reasons still undefined, possibly disease activity or prior therapy. A reduction in baseline TCR diversity was reportedly seen in newly diagnosed patients relative to healthy donors.

The CDR3 has 18 residues. Germline trimming cut 6 bases from V and 4 bases from J; bases unmatched to any gene: 13. The sample here was peripheral blood mononuclear cells (PBMCs), taken before the fourth cycle of nivolumab. This TCR came from a human donor with classical Hodgkin lymphoma. The J gene is TRBJ2-3, the V gene TRBV6-7; 13 bases agree with TRBD2. TRBV6-7 qualifies as an ORF whose function is uncertain. CDR3 in amino acids: CASSRGLAGAPWADTQYF. In nucleotides, the CDR3 is TGTGCCAGCAGCCGAGGACTAGCGGGAGCCCCATGGGCAGATACGCAGTATTTT.